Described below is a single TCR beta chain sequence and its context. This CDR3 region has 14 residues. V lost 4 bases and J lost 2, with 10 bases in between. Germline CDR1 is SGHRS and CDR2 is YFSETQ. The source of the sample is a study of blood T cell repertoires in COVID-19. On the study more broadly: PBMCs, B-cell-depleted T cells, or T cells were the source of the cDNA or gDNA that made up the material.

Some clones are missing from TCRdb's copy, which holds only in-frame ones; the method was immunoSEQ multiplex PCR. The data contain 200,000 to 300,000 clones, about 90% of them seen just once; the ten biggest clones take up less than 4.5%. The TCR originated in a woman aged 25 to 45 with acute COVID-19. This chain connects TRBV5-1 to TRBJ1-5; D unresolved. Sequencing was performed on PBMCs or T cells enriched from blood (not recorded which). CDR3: CASSVEGGNQPQHF. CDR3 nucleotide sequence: TGCGCCAGCAGCGTCGAAGGAGGCAATCAGCCCCAGCATTTT.